This T cell receptor beta chain was identified during a study of blood T cell repertoires in COVID-19. The cohort comprised adults aged roughly 18 to 95 years residing in under 30 US areas. Trimming pared 6 bases from V and 0 bases from J, leaving 9 bases between. This CDR3 contains 14 residues. From germline, CDR1 is SGHVS and CDR2 FQNEAQ. Only in-frame clones appear in the TCRdb table, and some are missing; sequencing was by immunoSEQ multiplex PCR. The sample contains a few hundred thousand clones, around nine tenths of which appear only once. What was sequenced was PBMCs or T cells enriched from blood (not recorded which). This receptor was taken from a man between 40 and 49 years old who had recovered from COVID-19. This chain uses TRBV7-8 with TRBJ1-5, with D uncertain. CDR3 residues: CASRLSYSNQPQHF. Here the CDR3 DNA reads TGTGCCAGCAGGCTCAGTTATAGCAATCAGCCCCAGCATTTT.